This TCR beta chain was found in a study of CXCR3-negative and CXCR3-positive naive CD8 T cells. Findings and caveats of the study: Naive subsets were similarly diverse, while memory CD8+ repertoires were much less diverse. Naive CXCR3-positive and CXCR3-negative cells shared similar TRBV-TRBJ usage, unlike memory cells. Against CXCR3-negative naive cells, CXCR3-positive naive cells showed more hydrophobic TRB CDR3s.

Comments on this clonotype: What it binds is unknown.

Triplicate sorting captured about 300,000 cells each from every CD8+ T cell subset. Germline loops: CDR1 SGHDN, CDR2 FVKESK. CDR3 length: 17 residues. It was by 5' RACE with UMI labels that the TRB cDNA libraries were prepared. TCRdb reprocessed the 5' RACE reads, keeping one entry per CDR3 protein, no DNA. The listing contains roughly 110,000 distinct CDR3 sequences. The sequencing sample was made of naive CXCR3+ CD8+ T cells from blood. Sample subset: CD45RO-CCR7+CD27+CD95- naive CD8+ T cells expressing CXCR3 (TNR3+). The TCR was taken from a human donor in good health. Some clones in this sample may be carry-over from other donors' samples. The chain links TRBV14 to TRBJ2-3; TCRdb's D call, TRBD1, is unchecked because there is no DNA. The CDR3 here is CASSRPPGQGATDTQYF.